This T cell receptor beta chain originates from a study of blood T cell repertoires in COVID-19. About the study: Donors in the United States, Italy and Spain gave samples during acute or convalescent COVID-19. PBMCs, B-cell-depleted T cells, or T cells were the source of the cDNA or gDNA that made up the material.

The junction had 9 bases not matched to a gene; V was cut back by 5 bases and J by 4 bases. Germline assignment: CDR1 PRHDT and CDR2 FYEKMQ (reference sequence). This CDR3 comprises 16 residues. Methods used by the authors: Amplification of reference gene primers provided the estimated nucleated cell counts. TCRdb's copy holds only in-frame clones and misses some; the assay was immunoSEQ multiplex PCR. The V and J calls and clone size were taken over from that table, and D and trimming were inferred from the DNA. The repertoire holds approximately 280,000 clones, with 75% to 90% as singletons. The chain couples TRBV13 to TRBJ2-1; 9 bases are a match to TRBD1. Sequencing input: peripheral blood. The clonotype was recovered from a woman aged 25-40 years who had recovered from COVID-19. The CDR3 here is CASSDRDRELYNEQFF. DNA for the CDR3: TGTGCCAGCAGCGACCGGGACAGGGAACTTTACAATGAGCAGTTCTTC.